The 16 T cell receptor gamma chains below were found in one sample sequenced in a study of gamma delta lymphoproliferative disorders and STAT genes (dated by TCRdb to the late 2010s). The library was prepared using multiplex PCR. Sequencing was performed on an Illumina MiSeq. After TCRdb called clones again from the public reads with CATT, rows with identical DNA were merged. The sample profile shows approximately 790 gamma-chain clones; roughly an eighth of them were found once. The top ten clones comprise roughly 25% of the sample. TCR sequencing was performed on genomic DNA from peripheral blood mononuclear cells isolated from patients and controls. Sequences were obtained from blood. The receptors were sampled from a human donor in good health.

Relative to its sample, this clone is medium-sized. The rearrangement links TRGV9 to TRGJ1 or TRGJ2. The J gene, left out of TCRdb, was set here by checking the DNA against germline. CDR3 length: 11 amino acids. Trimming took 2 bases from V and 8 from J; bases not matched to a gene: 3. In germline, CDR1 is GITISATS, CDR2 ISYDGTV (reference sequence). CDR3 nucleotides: TGTGCCTTGTGGGAGGAGAATAAGAAACTCTTT. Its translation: CALWEENKKLF.

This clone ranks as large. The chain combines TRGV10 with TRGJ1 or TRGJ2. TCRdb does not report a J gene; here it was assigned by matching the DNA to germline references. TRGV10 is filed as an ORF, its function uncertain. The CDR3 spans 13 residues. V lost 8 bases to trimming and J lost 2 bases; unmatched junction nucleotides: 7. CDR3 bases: TGTGCTGCGTGGGATTATCATTATTATAAGAAACTCTTT. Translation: CAAWDYHYYKKLF.

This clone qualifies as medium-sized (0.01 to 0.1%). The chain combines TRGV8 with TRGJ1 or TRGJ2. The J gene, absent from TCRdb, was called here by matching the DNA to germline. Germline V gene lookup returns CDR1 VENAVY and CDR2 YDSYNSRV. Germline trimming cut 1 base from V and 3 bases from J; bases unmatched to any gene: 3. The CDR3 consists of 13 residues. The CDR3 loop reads CATWDRSYYKKLF. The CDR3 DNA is TGTGCCACCTGGGATAGAAGTTATTATAAGAAACTCTTT.

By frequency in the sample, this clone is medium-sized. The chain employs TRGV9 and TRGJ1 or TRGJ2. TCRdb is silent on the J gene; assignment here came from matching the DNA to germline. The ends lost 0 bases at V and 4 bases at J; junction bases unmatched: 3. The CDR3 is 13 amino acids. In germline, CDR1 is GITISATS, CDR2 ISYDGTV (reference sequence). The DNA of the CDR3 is TGTGCCTTGTGGGAGGTGTCGTATTATAAGAAACTCTTT. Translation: CALWEVSYYKKLF.

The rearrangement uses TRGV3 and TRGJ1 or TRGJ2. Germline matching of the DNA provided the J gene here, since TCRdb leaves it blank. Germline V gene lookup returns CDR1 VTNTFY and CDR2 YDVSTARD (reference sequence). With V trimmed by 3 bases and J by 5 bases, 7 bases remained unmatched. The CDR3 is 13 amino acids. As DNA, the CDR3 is TGTGCCACCTGGGACCCCCGGAATTATAAGAAACTCTTT. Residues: CATWDPRNYKKLF.

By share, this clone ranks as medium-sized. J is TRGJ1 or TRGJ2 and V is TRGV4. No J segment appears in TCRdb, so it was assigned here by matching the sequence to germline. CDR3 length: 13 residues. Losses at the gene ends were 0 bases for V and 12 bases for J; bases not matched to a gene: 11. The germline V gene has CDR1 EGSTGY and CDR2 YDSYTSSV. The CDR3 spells CATWDGQAIGKLF. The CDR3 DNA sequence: TGTGCCACCTGGGATGGGCAGGCAATAGGGAAACTCTTT.

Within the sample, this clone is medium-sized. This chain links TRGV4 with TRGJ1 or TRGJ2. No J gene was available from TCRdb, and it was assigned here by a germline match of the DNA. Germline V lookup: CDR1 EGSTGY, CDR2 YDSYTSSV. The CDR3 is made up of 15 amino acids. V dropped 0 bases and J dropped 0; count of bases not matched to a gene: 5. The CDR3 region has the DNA TGTGCCACCTGGGATGGGCCCGCGAATTATTATAAGAAACTCTTT. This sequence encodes CATWDGPANYYKKLF.

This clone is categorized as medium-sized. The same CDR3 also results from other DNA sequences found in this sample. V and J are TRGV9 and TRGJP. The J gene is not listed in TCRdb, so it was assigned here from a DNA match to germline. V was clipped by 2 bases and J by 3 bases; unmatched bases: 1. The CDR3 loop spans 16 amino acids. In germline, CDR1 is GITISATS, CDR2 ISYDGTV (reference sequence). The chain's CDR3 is CALWEAQELGKKIKVF. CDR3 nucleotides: TGTGCCTTGTGGGAGGCGCAAGAGTTGGGCAAAAAAATCAAGGTATTT.

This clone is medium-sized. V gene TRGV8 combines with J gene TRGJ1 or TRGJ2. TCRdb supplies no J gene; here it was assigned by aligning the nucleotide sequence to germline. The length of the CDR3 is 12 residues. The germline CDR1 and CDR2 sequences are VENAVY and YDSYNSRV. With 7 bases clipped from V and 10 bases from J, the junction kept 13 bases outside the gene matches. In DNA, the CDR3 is TGTGCCACCTGCCCCGAAGGGGGCAAGAAACTCTTT. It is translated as CATCPEGGKKLF.

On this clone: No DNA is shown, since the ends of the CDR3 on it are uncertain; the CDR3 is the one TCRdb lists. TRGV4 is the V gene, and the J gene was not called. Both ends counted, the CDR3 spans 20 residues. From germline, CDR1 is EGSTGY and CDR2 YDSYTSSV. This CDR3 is CATWDGTWDIRNSLAVEQHF.

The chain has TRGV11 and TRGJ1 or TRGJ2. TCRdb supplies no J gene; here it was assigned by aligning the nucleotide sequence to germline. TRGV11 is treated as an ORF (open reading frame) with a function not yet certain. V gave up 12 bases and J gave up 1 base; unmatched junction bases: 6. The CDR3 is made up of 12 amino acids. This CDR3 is CACPPNYYKKLF. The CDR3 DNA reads TGTGCCTGCCCTCCTAATTATTATAAGAAACTCTTT.

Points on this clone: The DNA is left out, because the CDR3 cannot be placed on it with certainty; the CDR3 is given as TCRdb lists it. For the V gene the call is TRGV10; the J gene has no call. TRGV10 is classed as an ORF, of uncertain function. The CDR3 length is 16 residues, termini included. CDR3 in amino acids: CAATNLRNSLAVEQHF.

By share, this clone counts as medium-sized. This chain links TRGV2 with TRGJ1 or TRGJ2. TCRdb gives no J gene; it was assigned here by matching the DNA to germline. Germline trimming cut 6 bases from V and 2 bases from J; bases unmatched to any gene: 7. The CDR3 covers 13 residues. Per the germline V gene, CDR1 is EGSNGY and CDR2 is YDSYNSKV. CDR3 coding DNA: TGTGCCACCTGGCTCCTTCATTATTATAAGAAACTCTTT. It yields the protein CATWLLHYYKKLF.

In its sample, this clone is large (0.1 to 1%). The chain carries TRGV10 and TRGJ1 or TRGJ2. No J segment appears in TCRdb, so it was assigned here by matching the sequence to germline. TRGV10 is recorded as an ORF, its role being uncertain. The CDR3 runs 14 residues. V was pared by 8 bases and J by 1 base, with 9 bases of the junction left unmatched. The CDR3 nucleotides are TGTGCTGCGTGGGATTATGGAAATTATTATAAGAAACTCTTT. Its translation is CAAWDYGNYYKKLF.

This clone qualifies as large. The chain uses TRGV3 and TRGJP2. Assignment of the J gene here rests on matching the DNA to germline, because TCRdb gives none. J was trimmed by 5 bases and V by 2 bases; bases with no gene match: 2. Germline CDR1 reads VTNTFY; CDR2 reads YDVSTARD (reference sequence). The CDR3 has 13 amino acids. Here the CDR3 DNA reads TGTGCCACCTGGGACACGAGTGATTGGATCAAGACGTTT. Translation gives CATWDTSDWIKTF.

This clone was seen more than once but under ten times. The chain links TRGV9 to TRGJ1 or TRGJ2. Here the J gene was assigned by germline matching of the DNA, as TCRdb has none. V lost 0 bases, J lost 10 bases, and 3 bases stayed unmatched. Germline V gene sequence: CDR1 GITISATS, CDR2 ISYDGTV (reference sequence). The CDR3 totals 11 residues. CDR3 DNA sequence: TGTGCCTTGTGGGAGGTGGAGAAGAAACTCTTT. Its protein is CALWEVEKKLF.